These 17 T cell receptor beta chains were sequenced from one sample in a study of spatial heterogeneity in lung cancer. Time point of the sample: sample taken at primary tumor resection. Researchers sequenced whole RNA taken from tumor, nontumor lung or frozen PBMC without sorting. MiXCR, applied by TCRdb to the 5' RACE reads, yields one record per CDR3 protein. This table holds about 10,000 distinct CDR3 sequences, roughly 4.2% found once. Sequenced material: normal lung tissue next to the tumor, taken at surgery. Receptors were obtained from a male donor with early-stage non-small cell lung cancer.

This clonotype turned up a few times. The rearrangement links TRBV28 to TRBJ1-5; perhaps TRBD1 as D (6 bases). V was clipped by 2 bases and J by 4 bases, with 21 bases between them. This CDR3 is 18 amino acids long. From germline, CDR1 is MDHEN and CDR2 SYDVKM. The CDR3 DNA reads as TGTGCCAGCAGTTTAGGCAGGGGAAGTTTCTTTGGTAATCAGCCCCAGCATTTT. Translation: CASSLGRGSFFGNQPQHF.

This clonotype is deemed medium-sized. This chain links TRBV20-1 with TRBJ2-1, with D perhaps TRBD1 (5 bases). The CDR3 spans 12 residues. Germline V gives CDR1 DFQATT, CDR2 SNEGSKA (reference sequence). Trimming pared 3 bases from V and 8 bases from J, leaving 11 bases between. The CDR3 sequence is CSASGQVDEQFF. For the CDR3, the DNA is TGCAGTGCTAGCGGACAAGTGGATGAGCAGTTCTTC.

This clonotype was observed at least ten times. This rearrangement joins TRBV6-2 or TRBV6-3 to TRBJ1-5; perhaps TRBD1 as D (6 bases). The length of the CDR3 is 15 residues. Germline values: CDR1 MNHEY, CDR2 SVGEGT. V was shortened by 3 bases and J by 6 bases, with 15 bases between the two germline ends. CDR3 sequence reads: CASSYFGGASQPQHF. The CDR3 DNA follows: TGTGCCAGCAGTTATTTCGGGGGGGCCAGTCAGCCCCAGCATTTT.

This clonotype is medium-sized by share. This rearrangement joins TRBV6-5 to TRBJ1-1; D possibly corresponds to TRBD1 (6 bases). The CDR3 spans 14 residues. Trimming cost V 4 bases and J 12 bases, with 21 bases left between them. Germline loops: CDR1 MNHEY, CDR2 SVGAGI. Here the CDR3 DNA reads TGTGCCAGCAGTTCGACAGGTAGGGCCCGGAGGACTTTCTTT. Its translation is CASSSTGRARRTFF.

Ten or more counts support this clonotype. The chain is built from TRBV4-3 and TRBJ2-4, with D possibly TRBD1 on 6 matching bases. Between the trimmed V and J ends, which lost 1 base and 7 bases, there was a span of 14 bases. This CDR3 is built from 15 residues. CDR1 and CDR2 from the germline V gene are LGHNA and YSLEER. In nucleotides, the CDR3 is TGCGCCAGCAGCCAAGTGTCCGGCAGGGGCAACATTCAGTACTTC. Protein product: CASSQVSGRGNIQYF.

This clonotype was detected many times. The chain carries TRBV20-1 and TRBJ2-7, with 7 bases identical to TRBD1. The CDR3 runs to 15 residues. V gave up 6 bases and J gave up 1 base; unmatched junction bases: 12. Germline loops: CDR1 DFQATT, CDR2 SNEGSKA (reference sequence). CDR3 in amino acids: CSAPQARGNSYEQYF. In nucleotides, the CDR3 is TGCAGTGCACCTCAAGCCAGGGGGAATTCCTACGAGCAGTACTTC.

The CDR3: CASTRDGPFGYTF. In DNA, the CDR3 is TGTGCCAGCACCAGAGACGGGCCGTTTGGCTACACCTTC. The V and J genes are TRBV6-1 and TRBJ1-2; no clear D gene. The CDR3 spans 13 residues. Germline V gene data show CDR1 as MNHNS and CDR2 as SASEGT. V lost 7 bases and J lost 7, with 16 bases in between.

This chain uses TRBV10-1 with TRBJ2-3, with TRBD1 identical over 9 bases. V was pared by 4 bases and J by 0 bases, with 8 bases of the junction left unmatched. The germline gives CDR1 WNHNN, CDR2 SYGVQD (reference sequence). CDR3 size: 17 residues. The CDR3 DNA sequence: TGCGCCAGCAGTGCAATACAGGGGGCGCATAGCACAGATACGCAGTATTTT. It codes for CASSAIQGAHSTDTQYF.

This clonotype was counted many times. CDR3 protein: CASSRMGYLAKNIQYF. In nucleotides, the CDR3 is TGTGCCAGCAGCCGGATGGGGTATCTAGCCAAAAACATTCAGTACTTC. The chain couples TRBV28 to TRBJ2-4, with D uncertain. The V gene's germline CDR1 is MDHEN and CDR2 SYDVKM. V was pared by 6 bases and J by 0 bases, with 15 bases between. The CDR3 is 16 amino acids.

By its share, this clonotype is medium-sized (0.01 to 0.1%). The chain joins TRBV6-2 or TRBV6-3 to TRBJ1-5; maybe TRBD1 (6 bases). Trimming took 2 bases from V and 6 from J, leaving 14 bases between them. CDR3 size: 15 residues. CDR1 MNHEY and CDR2 SVGEGT come from the germline V gene. The CDR3 DNA follows: TGTGCCAGCAGTTACCGGGGGGCGGGGGTTCAGCCCCAGCATTTT. This translates into CASSYRGAGVQPQHF.

This clonotype was found many times. The genes are TRBV2 and TRBJ1-6, with D perhaps TRBD1 (6 bases). Trimming left V 5 bases short and J 4 bases short, with 12 bases between. CDR1 is SNHLY, CDR2 FYNNEI, per germline. The CDR3 has 15 amino acids. CDR3 protein: CASSSDSFYNSPLHF. CDR3 sequence (DNA): TGTGCCAGCAGTTCGGACAGCTTTTATAATTCACCCCTCCACTTT.

The sample holds many counts of this clonotype. V and J are TRBV10-2 and TRBJ2-2; 7 nucleotides agree with TRBD1. Germline V lookup: CDR1 WSHSY, CDR2 SAAADI. The CDR3 extends over 14 amino acids. The V segment lost 7 bases and the J segment 4 bases; nucleotides outside the gene matches: 6. This chain's CDR3 is CASIGTEGTGELFF. The CDR3 bases are TGCGCCAGCATTGGGACAGAGGGCACCGGGGAGCTGTTTTTT.

In its sample, this clonotype is medium-sized. This chain connects TRBV5-1 to TRBJ1-1; unclear D gene. Trimming took off 1 base at V and 0 bases at J, with 4 bases between the two ends. The CDR3 covers 13 residues. Germline assignment: CDR1 SGHRS and CDR2 YFSETQ. The CDR3 region is CASSLNMNTEAFF. The CDR3 coding sequence is TGCGCCAGCAGCTTGAACATGAACACTGAAGCTTTCTTT.

The sample holds a few counts of this clonotype. V gene TRBV4-2 combines with J gene TRBJ2-2; either TRBD1 or TRBD2 may supply D (6 bases each). Germline values: CDR1 LGHNA, CDR2 YNFKEQ. The CDR3 has 15 amino acids. Trimming stripped 4 bases from V and 6 bases from J, with 15 bases between. The DNA for the CDR3 is TGTGCCAGCAGCCGGACTAAGGGGGGCCCCGGGGAGCTGTTTTTT. Translating it yields CASSRTKGGPGELFF.

This clonotype appeared a few times. V gene TRBV4-2 combines with J gene TRBJ2-4; TRBD2 matches at 7 bases. Germline CDR1 and CDR2: LGHNA and YNFKEQ. Losses at the gene ends were 4 bases for V and 0 bases for J; bases not matched to a gene: 21. CDR3 length: 21 amino acids. CDR3 amino acids: CASSPAIPGGDERIAKNIQYF. DNA for the CDR3: TGTGCCAGCAGCCCAGCCATACCGGGAGGAGACGAACGGATAGCCAAAAACATTCAGTACTTC.

The rearrangement uses TRBV5-1 and TRBJ2-3, with 9 bases that match TRBD2. V lost 4 bases, J lost 1 base, and 1 base stayed unmatched. This CDR3 spans 14 amino acids. Germline lookup yields CDR1 SGHRS and CDR2 YFSETQ. The CDR3 sequence: CASSRTSGTDTQYF. CDR3 in DNA: TGCGCCAGCAGCCGGACTAGCGGCACAGATACGCAGTATTTT.

In this sample, this clonotype is medium-sized (0.01 to 0.1%). The chain is built from TRBV4-1 and TRBJ2-5; D remains unclear. The CDR3 extends over 14 amino acids. Germline-derived CDR1 and CDR2 are MGHRA and YSYEKL. Trimming cost V 3 bases and J 5 bases, with 13 bases left between them. The CDR3 spells CASSHKFPVETQYF. CDR3 DNA: TGCGCCAGCAGCCACAAATTCCCTGTGGAGACCCAGTACTTC.